This TCR beta chain was profiled in a study of shared clonotypes between healthy human individuals. Study-level results: In the sorted subsets, rarefaction showed sequencing was incomplete despite large depth. Naive CD4 clonotypes overlapped across several donors at about 5.3%. Clonotypes shared by all four donors outscored non-shared clonotypes in generation probability.

CDR1 is SGHRS and CDR2 is YFSETQ in the germline V gene. V lost 0 bases and J lost 0, with 21 bases in between. The CDR3 runs to 19 residues. CD45RO-negative CD8 cells positively selected for CCR7 made up the naive population, which excluded terminally differentiated effector memory CD45RA+ cells. The protocol was immunoSEQ multiplex PCR, while the TCRdb copy is restricted to in-frame clones and leaves out a portion. The sample yields about 2.1 million clones, 93% seen once. In regard to this clone: Its target is unknown.

The sequencing sample was made of naive CD8+ T cells from PBMCs. The sequence was obtained from a young man in good health. Some clones in this sample may be carry-over from other donors' samples. V gene TRBV5-1 combines with J gene TRBJ1-1; D perhaps matches TRBD1 (5 bases). CDR3 region: CASSLDSPGLKFMNTEAFF. The CDR3 DNA is TGCGCCAGCAGCTTGGACTCTCCGGGACTGAAGTTTATGAACACTGAAGCTTTCTTT.